This T cell receptor (beta chain) was found in a study of blood T cell repertoires in COVID-19. About the study: Sites across the United States, Italy and Spain contributed samples from acute and convalescent COVID-19.

In the source study's methods: For nucleated cells, counts were estimated from reference gene primer amplification. The assay was immunoSEQ multiplex PCR, and TCRdb's table has in-frame clones only and misses some. Clonal size and the V and J genes are those of that table, whereas D and trimming came from the DNA. The sample holds 150,000 to 200,000 clones, approximately 84% seen once. This clone appeared once. This sequence originates from a middle-aged man with acute or convalescent COVID-19. What was sequenced was peripheral blood.

The CDR3 sequence: CASSLVFGALQETQYF. In DNA form, the CDR3 reads TGTGCCAGCAGCTTAGTGTTTGGGGCGCTACAAGAGACCCAGTACTTC. J is TRBJ2-5 and V is TRBV7-2; D perhaps matches TRBD1 (5 bases). The germline gives CDR1 SGHTA, CDR2 FQGNSA. Trimming pared 1 base from V and 2 bases from J, leaving 14 bases between. CDR3 length equals 16 residues.